This T cell receptor (beta chain) was profiled in a study of a mutant IDH1 vaccine in newly diagnosed glioma. Germline values: CDR1 KGHSH, CDR2 LQKENI. Between the trimmed V and J ends, which lost 4 bases and 0 bases, there was a span of 4 bases. This CDR3 contains 13 residues. As to time point: week 47, end of study. Each dose delivered 300 ug of mutant IDH1 20-mer peptide subcutaneously with imiquimod. Of note for this clone: What it binds is unknown.

Repertoires were generated with immunoSEQ multiplex PCR, while TCRdb's copy carries only in-frame clones and drops some. The sample holds tens of thousands of clones, about four fifths seen once. The clonotype was recovered from a woman in her forties or fifties with glioma. The chain joins TRBV18 to TRBJ1-5; D call uncertain. This specimen consisted of PBMCs, obtained from a glioma patient whose treatment included an IDH1 peptide vaccine. Written as DNA, the CDR3 is TGTGCCAGCTCACAGGATAGCAATCAGCCCCAGCATTTT. Translation gives CASSQDSNQPQHF.